This is a list of T cell receptor beta chains from one sample in a study of blood T cell repertoires in COVID-19. Using immunoSEQ multiplex PCR, the repertoire was profiled, and TCRdb retains in-frame clones only, with some absent. The table includes almost 35,000 clones, about 80% detected once. Sequencing input: peripheral blood. These receptors were obtained from an elderly man with acute or convalescent COVID-19. Each CDR3 is given with its conserved first and last residue. A D gene is named only where the DNA matches it firmly. Expanded clones get a size class; other rows say once, few or many, or leave the size out.

TRBV6-2/TRBV6-3	NA	TRBJ2-7	NA	TGTGCCAGCAGCCGAGTCTACGAGCAGTACTTC	CASSRVYEQYF
TRBV5-6	few	TRBJ2-2	NA	TGTGCCAGCAGCCCGACTGAGGGCGGGGAGCTGTTTTTT	CASSPTEGGELFF
TRBV7-8	NA	TRBJ2-7	NA	TGTGCCAGCAGCCAACGTGACAACGAGCAGTACTTC	CASSQRDNEQYF
TRBV5-4	NA	TRBJ2-1	NA	TGTGCCAGCAGCTTGGGAGGGCAGACGAATGAGCAGTTCTTC	CASSLGGQTNEQFF
TRBV6-6	NA	TRBJ2-7	NA	TGTGCCAGCAGTCGAGAGGGGGCAGGGGGGTCCTACGAGCAGTACTTC	CASSREGAGGSYEQYF
TRBV9	NA	TRBJ1-4	NA	TGTGCCAGCAGCGTACTACAGGGACCTTCAACTAATGAAAAACTGTTTTTT	CASSVLQGPSTNEKLFF
TRBV19	NA	TRBJ1-1	TRBD1	TGTGCCAGTAGTATCGGTGGCCCTGGGACAGGAGGGAGGGCTGAAGCTTTCTTT	CASSIGGPGTGGRAEAFF
TRBV4-3	many	TRBJ1-2	NA	TGCGCCAGCAGCCAAGATCCGGCCGACGGAGGCTATGGCTACACCTTC	CASSQDPADGGYGYTF
TRBV6-5	NA	TRBJ2-1	TRBD2	TGTGCCAGCAGTTTAACCGGGACTAGCGTACCCAATGAGCAGTTCTTC	CASSLTGTSVPNEQFF
TRBV7-8	NA	TRBJ2-5	NA	TGTGCCAGCAGCTTAGGACTAGGGTTGGAGACCCAGTACTTC	CASSLGLGLETQYF
TRBV27	NA	TRBJ1-5	TRBD1	TGTGCCAGCAGTTTAAGGGGGCATCAGCCCCAGCATTTT	CASSLRGHQPQHF
TRBV6-2/TRBV6-3	NA	TRBJ2-7	TRBD1	TGTGCCAGCAGTTATCGGCGACAGGGGTGGGAGCAGTACTTC	CASSYRRQGWEQYF
TRBV12-5	NA	TRBJ2-3	TRBD2	TGTGCTAGTGGTGGGGGACTAGCGGGAAACTACCCCTCAGATACGCAGTATTTT	CASGGGLAGNYPSDTQYF
TRBV9	NA	TRBJ2-5	NA	TGTGCCAGCAGCGTAGGAGGCGGGCGGGAAGAGACCCAGTACTTC	CASSVGGGREETQYF
TRBV30	NA	TRBJ1-3	NA	TGTGCCTGGAGTTACAGCCGCTCTGGAAACACCATATATTTT	CAWSYSRSGNTIYF
TRBV28	NA	TRBJ1-2	NA	TGTGCCAGCAGCACACCCGGGAGGGTGGGCTACACCTTC	CASSTPGRVGYTF
TRBV6-5	NA	TRBJ2-7	NA	TGTGCCAGCAGTTCCCCTGCCAGGGACGAGCAGTACTTC	CASSSPARDEQYF
TRBV7-2	medium-sized	TRBJ1-2	NA	TGTGCCAGCAGCTTATACGGACAGTCGGGAGGCTACACCTTC	CASSLYGQSGGYTF
TRBV6-8	NA	TRBJ2-7	TRBD2	TGTGCCAGCAGACCCAAAGCGGGAGCCCTTTCTTGCGAGCAGTACTTC	CASRPKAGALSCEQYF
TRBV5-1	NA	TRBJ2-1	TRBD2	TGCGCCAGCAGCAGGGGACTAGCGGTGAATGGGGATGAGCAGTTCTTC	CASSRGLAVNGDEQFF
TRBV30	NA	TRBJ1-3	NA	TGTGCCTGGAGTTCGGGAGGTTCTGGAAACACCATATATTTT	CAWSSGGSGNTIYF
TRBV6-1	NA	TRBJ2-7	NA	TGTGCCAGCAGTGAAATGGCCGGGAGCGGCTACGAGCAGTACTTC	CASSEMAGSGYEQYF
TRBV5-1	NA	TRBJ2-3	NA	TGCGCCAGCAGCTCCAAACAGGGCACAGATACGCAGTATTTT	CASSSKQGTDTQYF
TRBV5-6	NA	TRBJ2-7	TRBD2	TGTGCCAGCAGATTATGGACTAGCGGGAACCTCTCCCCAGAGCAGTACTTC	CASRLWTSGNLSPEQYF
TRBV4-1	NA	TRBJ1-5	NA	TGCGCCAGCAGCCAAGATAGTTATAGCAATCAGCCCCAGCATTTT	CASSQDSYSNQPQHF
TRBV27	NA	TRBJ2-5	TRBD1	TGTGCCAGCACGGGACAGGAAGACACCCAGTACTTC	CASTGQEDTQYF
TRBV10-3	NA	TRBJ2-3	TRBD2	TGTGCCATCAGTGACCCGGGCGGGGGGTTCACAGATACGCAGTATTTT	CAISDPGGGFTDTQYF
TRBV10-3	NA	TRBJ1-4	TRBD1	TGTGCCATCAGCGAGACAGGGGGCTGGGAAAAACTGTTTTTT	CAISETGGWEKLFF
TRBV7-2	NA	TRBJ2-1	TRBD1	TGTGCCAGCAGCCGGAACAGGGGCTCCTACAATGAGCAGTTCTTC	CASSRNRGSYNEQFF
TRBV6-5	once	TRBJ2-1	NA	TGTGCCAGCAGTAGTGGGGCCTCCTACAATGAGCAGTTCTTC	CASSSGASYNEQFF
TRBV5-1	NA	TRBJ1-1	TRBD1	TGCGCCAGCAGCGAACGGACAGGAAAGAACACTGAAGCTTTCTTT	CASSERTGKNTEAFF
TRBV6-6	once	TRBJ2-7	NA	TGTGCCAGCAGAAAATTGGACAGTTCCTACGAGCAGTACTTC	CASRKLDSSYEQYF
TRBV7-8	NA	TRBJ2-2	NA	TGTGCCAGCAGCCCTCCTCTGGGCAAGACCGGGGAGCTGTTTTTT	CASSPPLGKTGELFF
TRBV7-3	NA	TRBJ1-2	TRBD1	TGTGCCAGCAGCTCCGGGACAGACGATGGCTACACCTTC	CASSSGTDDGYTF
TRBV19	NA	TRBJ1-5	TRBD1	TGTGCCAGTAGTTTGGACAGGAAACAGCCCCAGCATTTT	CASSLDRKQPQHF
TRBV7-9	NA	TRBJ1-5	TRBD1	TGTGCCAGCAGCGCACCCGGGACAGGGACCAATCAGCCCCAGCATTTT	CASSAPGTGTNQPQHF
TRBV2	NA	TRBJ1-2	NA	TGTGCCAGCAGTGGGGAGGGCTATGGCTACACCTTC	CASSGEGYGYTF
TRBV6-2/TRBV6-3	NA	TRBJ2-1	NA	TGTGCCAGCAGCCGGGTCGGTCCAACGGGGGATGAGCAGTTCTTC	CASSRVGPTGDEQFF
TRBV6-5	NA	TRBJ1-3	NA	TGTGCCAGCAAGGGGGACCTCTCTGGAAACACCATATATTTT	CASKGDLSGNTIYF
TRBV11-2	NA	TRBJ2-5	TRBD2	TGTGCCAGCAGCTTAGCCTCGGGACTAGGGGCGGGGGAGACCCAGTACTTC	CASSLASGLGAGETQYF
TRBV30	NA	TRBJ1-2	NA	TGTGCCGGGGAGCGTCACCCGTATGGCTACACCTTC	CAGERHPYGYTF
TRBV4-3	once	TRBJ2-1	TRBD2	TGCGCCAGCAGCCAAGGTGACGGGAGGGCCTCCTACAATGAGCAGTTCTTC	CASSQGDGRASYNEQFF
TRBV9	NA	TRBJ1-2	TRBD1	TGTGCCAGCAGCGTGGGACAGGGGTTAGGCTATGGCTACACCTTC	CASSVGQGLGYGYTF
TRBV14	few	TRBJ2-7	TRBD2	TGTGCCAGCAGCCAAGGGGGGGCCCCAGCGGGAGGATACTACGAGCAGTACTTC	CASSQGGAPAGGYYEQYF
TRBV11-2	NA	TRBJ2-3	TRBD1	TGTGCCAGCAGCTTAGATCCATACGGACAGGGGGGTGAAAGAGATACGCAGTATTTT	CASSLDPYGQGGERDTQYF
TRBV6-1	NA	TRBJ1-2	TRBD1	TGTGCCAGCAGTGAGATGAGGGGGCACGGCTATGGCTACACCTTC	CASSEMRGHGYGYTF
TRBV4-3	few	TRBJ1-2	NA	TGCGCCAGCAGCCAAGACTACCCGTCTAACTATGGCTACACCTTC	CASSQDYPSNYGYTF
TRBV5-4	NA	TRBJ1-2	NA	TGTGCCAGCAGCTTGGGACAAGGACAGCTTTATGGCTACACCTTC	CASSLGQGQLYGYTF
TRBV11-2	NA	TRBJ2-7	TRBD2	TGTGCCAGCAGCTTAGGCGGATCGGCGGGAGCGGCACGCGAGCAGTACTTC	CASSLGGSAGAAREQYF
TRBV19	NA	TRBJ2-4	NA	TGTGCCAGTAGTATAGTGGGGGCAGCAGCCAAAAACATTCAGTACTTC	CASSIVGAAAKNIQYF
TRBV6-4	few	TRBJ1-4	NA	TGTGCCAGCAGTGCCGCAACTAATGAAAAACTGTTTTTT	CASSAATNEKLFF
TRBV5-6	NA	TRBJ2-7	NA	TGTGCCAGCAGCTTCCCCCCCCTCCACGAGCAGTACTTC	CASSFPPLHEQYF
TRBV6-2/TRBV6-3	NA	TRBJ1-1	TRBD1	TGTGCCAGCAGTTCCGGACAGGGCCGAATACTGAACACTGAAGCTTTCTTT	CASSSGQGRILNTEAFF
TRBV10-3	NA	TRBJ2-3	TRBD1	TGTGCCATCTCCACGGGACAGACCACAGATACGCAGTATTTT	CAISTGQTTDTQYF
TRBV11-2	NA	TRBJ1-1	NA	TGTGCCAGCAGCTTTACCAGGGGAGGGGACACTGAAGCTTTCTTT	CASSFTRGGDTEAFF
TRBV14	NA	TRBJ2-1	NA	TGTGCCAGCAGTCCCCCTGGCCTAGACAATGAGCAGTTCTTC	CASSPPGLDNEQFF
TRBV24-1	NA	TRBJ2-3	TRBD2	TGTGCCACCAGTGCACGGACTAGCGGGAGTGATACGCAGTATTTT	CATSARTSGSDTQYF
TRBV5-6	few	TRBJ2-1	TRBD1	TGTGCCAGCAGCACCGGGGACAGGGCTAATGAGCAGTTCTTC	CASSTGDRANEQFF
TRBV7-2	NA	TRBJ1-4	NA	TGTGCCAGCAGCTTAGCGCGCAGGGCGAGAGAAAAACTGTTTTTT	CASSLARRAREKLFF